One and the same sample provided the 19 T cell receptor beta chains below, sequenced in a study of PD-1 blockade in classical Hodgkin lymphoma. Some clones are missing from TCRdb's copy, which holds only in-frame ones; the method was immunoSEQ multiplex PCR. The profile shows around 31,000 clones, more than 70% of them singletons. The time point: newly diagnosed, previously untreated cHL patient sample. Researchers used magnetic negative selection to pull out pure CD4+ T cells from thawed PBMCs. Sequenced: CD4+ T cells from blood. The receptor source for this set is a human donor with classical Hodgkin lymphoma.

V gene TRBV28 combines with J gene TRBJ1-2; no clear D gene. The CDR3 has 12 amino acids. From germline, CDR1 is MDHEN and CDR2 SYDVKM. V dropped 2 bases and J dropped 6 bases, with 7 bases sitting between them. CDR3 amino acids: CASSLGRDGYTF. CDR3 nucleotide sequence: TGTGCCAGCAGTTTAGGCCGAGATGGCTACACCTTC.

The rearrangement links TRBV5-8 to TRBJ2-6, with 8 bases matching TRBD1. The V segment lost 2 bases and the J segment 0 bases; nucleotides outside the gene matches: 7. Germline loops: CDR1 SGHTS, CDR2 YDEGEE. The CDR3 runs to 18 residues. The CDR3 DNA reads TGTGCCAGCAGCTTATGGACAGGGAACCCCTCTGGGGCCAACGTCCTGACTTTC. As protein: CASSLWTGNPSGANVLTF.

The V and J genes are TRBV19 and TRBJ2-5, with 8 bases fitting TRBD2. Trimming took 10 bases from V and 7 from J; bases not matched to a gene: 5. Germline assignment: CDR1 LNHDA and CDR2 SQIVND (reference sequence). This CDR3 contains 11 residues. CDR3 DNA: TGTGCCACTCTAGCGGGCGGGACCCAGTACTTC. It encodes CATLAGGTQYF.

The chain is built from TRBV2 and TRBJ2-2; 8 positions agree with TRBD1. V shed 8 bases and J 5 bases; nucleotides not matched to a gene: 7. This CDR3 has 14 amino acids. From germline, CDR1 is SNHLY and CDR2 FYNNEI. CDR3 bases: TGTGCCAGCCGGAGACAGGGGACAACCGGGGAGCTGTTTTTT. This sequence encodes CASRRQGTTGELFF.

The genes are TRBV19 and TRBJ2-3, with 8 positions matching TRBD2. Trimming took 8 bases from V and 0 from J; bases not matched to a gene: 19. The CDR3 covers 19 residues. CDR1 is LNHDA, CDR2 SQIVND, per germline (reference sequence). The CDR3 is CASGPLTGGPSKSTDTQYF. The CDR3, as DNA: TGTGCCAGTGGGCCTCTAACGGGAGGGCCTTCGAAGAGCACAGATACGCAGTATTTT.

V gene TRBV28 combines with J gene TRBJ1-2; D remains unclear. The germline V gene encodes CDR1 MDHEN and CDR2 SYDVKM. CDR3 length: 14 residues. V was cut by 6 bases and J by 2 bases, with 13 bases left in between. As DNA, the CDR3 is TGTGCCAGCAGGGTTGGCCCGGCGAACTATGGCTACACCTTC. Translation: CASRVGPANYGYTF.

This chain joins TRBV5-1 and TRBJ2-1, with 9 bases fitting TRBD2. V lost 0 bases, J lost 7 bases, and 11 bases stayed unmatched. Germline CDR1 is SGHRS and CDR2 is YFSETQ. The CDR3 consists of 17 residues. CDR3 sequence reads: CASSLGNSGRRLNEQFF. In nucleotides, the CDR3 is TGCGCCAGCAGCTTGGGAAATAGCGGGAGAAGGTTAAATGAGCAGTTCTTC.

The genes are TRBV5-5 and TRBJ1-1; D is unclear. The CDR3 extends over 13 amino acids. V lost 4 bases and J lost 10, with 17 bases in between. Germline CDR1 reads SGHKS; CDR2 reads YYEKEE (reference sequence). CDR3 DNA: TGTGCCAGCAGCGCAATCTTAGCTCAGCGAGCTTTCTTT. Encoded protein: CASSAILAQRAFF.

V gene TRBV2 combines with J gene TRBJ2-3, with a weak D call TRBD1 (5 bases). Trimming pared 8 bases from V and 1 base from J, leaving 10 bases between. The germline gives CDR1 SNHLY, CDR2 FYNNEI. This CDR3 has 13 amino acids. In DNA, the CDR3 is TGTGCCAGCCCAGGCAGGGGCACAGATACGCAGTATTTT. Its protein is CASPGRGTDTQYF.

The chain couples TRBV7-2 to TRBJ2-1; D may be TRBD1 (5 bases). Trimming shortened V by 0 bases and J by 10 bases, and 7 bases separated the two germline ends. CDR1 and CDR2 (germline): SGHTA, FQGNSA. This CDR3 spans 12 amino acids. The CDR3 sequence is CASSLAQGEQFF. As DNA, the CDR3 is TGTGCCAGCAGCTTAGCCCAGGGCGAGCAGTTCTTC. Supplemented by reference TRBV7-2 and TRBJ2-1, the full variable domain reads GAGVSQSPSNKVTEKGKDVELRCDPISGHTALYWYRQSLGQGLEFLIYFQGNSAPDKSGLPSDRFSAERTGGSVSTLTIQRTQQEDSAVYLCASSLAQGEQFFGPGTRLTVL.

This clone was counted only a few times. The rearrangement joins TRBV6-1 to TRBJ1-2; D might be TRBD1 (6 bases). Germline CDR1 MNHNS, CDR2 SASEGT. V was pared by 2 bases and J by 7 bases, with 14 bases between. The CDR3 totals 14 residues. The CDR3 sequence: CASSETGYYSGYTF. In DNA form, the CDR3 reads TGTGCCAGCAGTGAAACAGGGTACTACTCTGGCTACACCTTC.

The genes are TRBV11-2 and TRBJ2-7; D unresolved. Trimming shortened V by 1 base and J by 3 bases, and 7 bases separated the two germline ends. The germline CDR1 and CDR2 sequences are SGHAT and FQNNGV. The CDR3 sequence is 13 residues long. In nucleotides, the CDR3 is TGTGCCAGCAGCTTAGCTCCGGGCTACGAGCAGTACTTC. As protein: CASSLAPGYEQYF.

The chain combines TRBV5-6 with TRBJ2-7, with 11 bases matching TRBD2. The CDR3 length is 14 residues. V was clipped by 4 bases and J by 4 bases; unmatched bases: 4. Germline-derived CDR1 and CDR2 are SGHDT and YYEEEE. The CDR3 sequence: CASSRGLAGYEQYF. CDR3 sequence (DNA): TGTGCCAGCAGCAGAGGACTAGCGGGTTACGAGCAGTACTTC.

The gene calls are TRBV9 and TRBJ2-1; 13 bases line up with TRBD2. The CDR3 is 15 amino acids. J was trimmed by 4 bases and V by 3 bases; bases with no gene match: 1. Germline V gene data show CDR1 as SGDLS and CDR2 as YYNGEE. DNA of the CDR3: TGTGCCAGCAGCGGGACTAGCGGGAGTTACAATGAGCAGTTCTTC. Translated: CASSGTSGSYNEQFF.

The V and J genes are TRBV28 and TRBJ1-4; tentatively, D is TRBD1 (5 bases). Per germline, CDR1 MDHEN and CDR2 SYDVKM. The V end was cut by 8 bases, the J end by 2 bases, with 12 bases between. The length of the CDR3 is 14 residues. The CDR3: CASEGTNTNEKLFF. CDR3 in DNA: TGTGCCAGCGAAGGGACGAACACTAATGAAAAACTGTTTTTT. Based on the CDR3 plus reference TRBV28 and TRBJ1-4, the full variable domain is DVKVTQSSRYLVKRTGEKVFLECVQDMDHENMFWYRQDPGLGLRLIYFSYDVKMKEKGDIPEGYSVSREKKERFSLILESASTNQTSMYLCASEGTNTNEKLFFGSGTQLSVL.

J is TRBJ1-2 and V is TRBV6-1; the D is unclear. The CDR3 is 12 amino acids. The ends were cut back, 6 bases at V and 8 bases at J, with 13 bases in the middle. The germline gives CDR1 MNHNS, CDR2 SASEGT. CDR3 amino acids: CASSPAARGYTF. The DNA of the CDR3 is TGTGCCAGCAGCCCGGCAGCCCGGGGCTACACCTTC.

Remarks on this clone: The junction differs from germline at one of its ends, possibly a read error. The CDR3 DNA follows: TGTGCCAGCAGTGAATTGGAGGAAAGACTGTTTTTT. Translating it yields CASSELEERLFF. The J gene is TRBJ1-4, the V gene TRBV2; D is ambiguous. Germline V CDR1 and CDR2: SNHLY, FYNNEI. The CDR3 is 12 amino acids.

This clone was detected only once. The gene calls are TRBV27 and TRBJ1-4, with D unclear. V lost 5 bases to trimming and J lost 2 bases, with 12 bases between them. This CDR3 has 15 amino acids. Germline V gene data show CDR1 as MNHEY and CDR2 as SMNVEV (reference sequence). CDR3 sequence: CASSPGPGTNEKLFF. The CDR3 nucleotides are TGTGCCAGCAGTCCCGGACCTGGGACTAATGAAAAACTGTTTTTT.

This sequence joins TRBV5-1 and TRBJ2-1; 11 bases align to TRBD1. With 0 bases clipped from V and 8 bases from J, the junction kept 1 base outside the gene matches. This CDR3 region has 14 residues. Germline V gene sequence: CDR1 SGHRS, CDR2 YFSETQ. The CDR3 region has the DNA TGCGCCAGCAGCTTGGCGGGACAGGGGGATGAGCAGTTCTTC. It specifies CASSLAGQGDEQFF. The whole variable domain, filled in from reference TRBV5-1 and TRBJ2-1, reads KAGVTQTPRYLIKTRGQQVTLSCSPISGHRSVSWYQQTPGQGLQFLFEYFSETQRNKGNFPGRFSGRQFSNSRSEMNVSTLELGDSALYLCASSLAGQGDEQFFGPGTRLTVL.